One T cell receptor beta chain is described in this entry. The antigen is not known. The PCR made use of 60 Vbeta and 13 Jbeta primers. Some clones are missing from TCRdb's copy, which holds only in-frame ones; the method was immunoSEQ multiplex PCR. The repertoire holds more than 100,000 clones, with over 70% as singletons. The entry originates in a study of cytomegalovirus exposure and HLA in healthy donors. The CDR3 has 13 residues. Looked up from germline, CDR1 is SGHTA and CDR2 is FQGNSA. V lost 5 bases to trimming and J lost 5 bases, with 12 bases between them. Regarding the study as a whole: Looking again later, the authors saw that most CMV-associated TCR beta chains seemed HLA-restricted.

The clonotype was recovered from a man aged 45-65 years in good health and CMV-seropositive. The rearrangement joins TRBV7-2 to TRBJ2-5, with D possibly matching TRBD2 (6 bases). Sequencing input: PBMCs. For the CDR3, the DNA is TGTGCCAGCAGCCCGCCTGGGAGGGAGACCCAGTACTTC. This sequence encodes CASSPPGRETQYF.